The 14 T cell receptor beta chains listed next were all sequenced from one sample in a study of cytotoxic CD8 clonotypes in ibrutinib-treated CLL. TCRdb's copy holds only in-frame clones and misses some; the assay was immunoSEQ multiplex PCR. The table shows around 29,000 clones, with 55% to 75% occurring only once. The starting material was PBMCs, obtained after 24 months of ibrutinib treatment. All receptors come from a human donor with chronic lymphocytic leukemia.

The rearrangement links TRBV4-1 to TRBJ2-3; D ambiguous. This CDR3 spans 14 amino acids. CDR1 and CDR2 (germline): MGHRA, YSYEKL. Trimming shortened V by 1 base and J by 0 bases, and 5 bases separated the two germline ends. The CDR3 sequence: CASSQVGSTDTQYF. The CDR3 bases are TGCGCCAGCAGCCAAGTGGGGAGCACAGATACGCAGTATTTT.

V and J are TRBV6-1 and TRBJ2-5; D is uncertain. CDR3 length: 12 residues. V shed 7 bases and J shed 4 bases, with 10 bases lying between them. The germline V gene has CDR1 MNHNS and CDR2 SASEGT. The CDR3 region is CASNREPETQYF. For the CDR3, the DNA is TGTGCCAGCAACCGAGAACCAGAGACCCAGTACTTC.

This clone came up once. V usage is TRBV5-1 and J usage is TRBJ2-6; 7 positions agree with TRBD1. CDR1 is SGHRS and CDR2 is YFSETQ in the germline V gene. The CDR3 loop spans 16 amino acids. V lost 0 bases, J lost 3 bases, and 3 bases stayed unmatched. CDR3 in amino acids: CASSLAGDSGANVLTF. CDR3 coding DNA: TGCGCCAGCAGCTTGGCCGGGGACAGTGGGGCCAACGTCCTGACTTTC.

This clone was seen a few times. The rearrangement joins TRBV18 to TRBJ1-5; D is possibly TRBD1 (5 bases). Trimming removed 5 bases at V and 6 bases at J, with 17 bases between. This CDR3 has 15 amino acids. Germline CDR1 is KGHSH and CDR2 is LQKENI. The CDR3 region has the DNA TGTGCCAGCTCAGCAGGAAGGGGCGCGGGTCAGCCCCAGCATTTT. Translating gives CASSAGRGAGQPQHF. Combining the CDR3 with reference TRBV18 and TRBJ1-5 gives the whole variable domain NAGVMQNPRHLVRRRGQEARLRCSPMKGHSHVYWYRQLPEEGLKFMVYLQKENIIDESGMPKERFSAEFPKEGPSILRIQQVVRGDSAAYFCASSAGRGAGQPQHFGDGTRLSIL.

The chain combines TRBV19 with TRBJ1-2, with no clear D. This CDR3 region has 14 residues. Trimming shortened V by 0 bases and J by 0 bases, and 5 bases separated the two germline ends. Per germline, CDR1 LNHDA and CDR2 SQIVND (reference sequence). The CDR3 DNA is TGTGCCAGTAGTATAGATGGTACTAACTATGGCTACACCTTC. Protein: CASSIDGTNYGYTF. Complete variable domain (other parts from reference TRBV19 and TRBJ1-2): DGGITQSPKYLFRKEGQNVTLSCEQNLNHDAMYWYRQDPGQGLRLIYYSQIVNDFQKGDIAEGYSVSREKKESFPLTVTSAQKNPTAFYLCASSIDGTNYGYTFGSGTRLTVV.

This clone was counted a few times. The CDR3 DNA is TGTGCCAGCAGCGCGGACAGGGGTCAAACCTACGAGCAGTACTTC. The encoded protein is CASSADRGQTYEQYF. The chain joins TRBV9 to TRBJ2-7, with TRBD1 matching over 9 bases. V gave up 3 bases and J gave up 2 bases; unmatched junction bases: 6. The CDR3 totals 15 residues. The germline V gene encodes CDR1 SGDLS and CDR2 YYNGEE.

J is TRBJ1-1 and V is TRBV6-6; weak D call: TRBD1 (5 bases). CDR1 and CDR2 (germline): MNHNY, SVGAGI (reference sequence). There are 15 residues in the CDR3. The germline V and J ends were trimmed by 7 bases and 6 bases, with 21 bases remaining between them. The CDR3 DNA reads as TGTGCCAGCACTGCAGGGTCCAGGTCTGTCTCTGAAGCTTTCTTT. Translation gives CASTAGSRSVSEAFF.

This clone was seen only a few times. The chain couples TRBV19 to TRBJ2-5, with D perhaps TRBD2 (5 bases). This CDR3 region has 15 residues. Germline CDR1 and CDR2: LNHDA and SQIVND (reference sequence). V was shortened by 5 bases and J by 5 bases, with 18 bases between the two germline ends. CDR3 region: CASSPDRGERETQYF. CDR3 coding DNA: TGTGCCAGTAGTCCCGACCGGGGTGAGCGGGAGACCCAGTACTTC.

The chain links TRBV4-1 to TRBJ2-2; tentatively, D is TRBD1 (5 bases). CDR3 length equals 14 residues. Trimming left V 5 bases short and J 8 bases short, with 15 bases between. Germline CDR1 and CDR2: MGHRA and YSYEKL. As DNA, the CDR3 is TGCGCCAGCAGCGTGGGGCAGGTGGGGGGGGAGCTGTTTTTT. The encoded protein is CASSVGQVGGELFF.

The V gene is TRBV19, the J gene TRBJ2-5; D is ambiguous. The CDR3 consists of 14 residues. Trimming cost V 3 bases and J 5 bases, with 13 bases left between them. From germline, CDR1 is LNHDA and CDR2 SQIVND (reference sequence). CDR3 coding DNA: TGTGCCAGTAGTATGCTAGGACGGAAGGAGACCCAGTACTTC. It is translated as CASSMLGRKETQYF. The variable domain in full, completed from reference TRBV19 and TRBJ2-5, reads DGGITQSPKYLFRKEGQNVTLSCEQNLNHDAMYWYRQDPGQGLRLIYYSQIVNDFQKGDIAEGYSVSREKKESFPLTVTSAQKNPTAFYLCASSMLGRKETQYFGPGTRLLVL.

The sample holds a few counts of this clone. This chain connects TRBV4-2 to TRBJ2-2; 12 nucleotides match TRBD2. With V trimmed by 1 base and J by 0 bases, 9 bases remained unmatched. The germline CDR1 and CDR2 sequences are LGHNA and YNFKEQ. The CDR3 is 20 amino acids. This CDR3 reads CASSQVLAGGSFANTGELFF. DNA of the CDR3: TGTGCCAGCAGCCAAGTCCTAGCGGGGGGGTCGTTCGCGAACACCGGGGAGCTGTTTTTT.

CDR3 DNA sequence: TGTGCCAGCAGTGACTCTAGCGGGGACACCGGGGAGCTGTTTTTT. As protein: CASSDSSGDTGELFF. V gene TRBV6-4 combines with J gene TRBJ2-2, with 8 bases aligning to TRBD2. CDR1 and CDR2 (germline): MRHNA, SNTAGT. Trimming removed 0 bases from V and 3 bases from J; junction bases left unmatched: 0. CDR3 length: 15 amino acids.

The chain combines TRBV20-1 with TRBJ2-4; D ambiguous. Trimming cost V 7 bases and J 0 bases, with 4 bases left between them. Per the germline V gene, CDR1 is DFQATT and CDR2 is SNEGSKA (reference sequence). CDR3 length: 11 amino acids. CDR3 coding DNA: TGCAGTGGGGCAGCCAAAAACATTCAGTACTTC. Its translation: CSGAAKNIQYF.

This chain uses TRBV10-3 with TRBJ2-7, with D perhaps assigned TRBD1 or TRBD2 (5 bases each). V was trimmed by 3 bases and J by 2 bases, leaving 8 bases between them. This CDR3 region has 13 residues. Germline-derived CDR1 and CDR2 are ENHRY and SYGVKD. In DNA form, the CDR3 reads TGTGCCATCAGTGAACCGGGACCCTACGAGCAGTACTTC. Translated, it gives CAISEPGPYEQYF.